These 32 T cell receptor beta chains were all obtained from the same sample, sequenced in a study of a mutant IDH1 vaccine in newly diagnosed glioma. These receptors' targets are unknown. Clones were sequenced by immunoSEQ multiplex PCR, and TCRdb holds only the in-frame ones, with some missing. The sample consists of tens of thousands of clones, 65% to 90% of them appearing once. Time point meaning: week 5, during vaccination. Vaccinated patients received 300 ug of mutant IDH1 20-mer peptide per dose, with topical imiquimod. This specimen consisted of PBMCs, obtained from a glioma patient whose treatment included an IDH1 peptide vaccine. The receptor source for this set is a woman younger than 30 with glioma. Some clones in this sample may be carry-over from other donors' samples.

This clone has just one count. J is TRBJ2-3 and V is TRBV30; D is unresolved. The CDR3 runs 11 residues. Trimming removed 5 bases from V and 2 bases from J, with 5 bases in between. From germline, CDR1 is GTSNPN and CDR2 SVGIG (reference sequence). CDR3 DNA: TGTGCCTGGGACTTCACAGATACGCAGTATTTT. As protein: CAWDFTDTQYF.

Written as DNA, the CDR3 is TGTGCCAGCAGTTACCTCACAGGGGGAGGTGAAAAACTGTTTTTT. Translated, it gives CASSYLTGGGEKLFF. V gene TRBV6-5 combines with J gene TRBJ1-4, with TRBD1 matching over 8 bases. The ends lost 2 bases at V and 7 bases at J; junction bases unmatched: 6. Germline-derived CDR1 and CDR2 are MNHEY and SVGAGI. The CDR3 loop spans 15 amino acids.

V gene TRBV9 combines with J gene TRBJ2-7; possibly TRBD1 for D (5 bases). Trimming pared 3 bases from V and 6 bases from J, leaving 13 bases between. CDR1 and CDR2 (germline): SGDLS, YYNGEE. This CDR3 is built from 13 residues. Written as DNA, the CDR3 is TGTGCCAGCAGCGCGGACAACGTGGGCGAGCAGTACTTC. Translating it yields CASSADNVGEQYF. Looking up the rest from reference TRBV9 and TRBJ2-7 gives the full variable domain: DSGVTQTPKHLITATGQRVTLRCSPRSGDLSVYWYQQSLDQGLQFLIQYYNGEERAKGNILERFSAQQFPDLHSELNLSSLELGDSALYFCASSADNVGEQYFGPGTRLTVT.

The rearrangement uses TRBV13 and TRBJ2-7; either TRBD1 or TRBD2 may supply D (5 bases each). Germline V gene sequence: CDR1 PRHDT, CDR2 FYEKMQ (reference sequence). With 8 bases removed from V and 2 bases from J, the gap between germline ends came to 16 bases. The CDR3 has 14 amino acids. The CDR3 is CASSPGTATYEQYF. CDR3 DNA sequence: TGTGCCAGCTCCCCCGGGACGGCCACCTACGAGCAGTACTTC.

The chain recombines TRBV2 with TRBJ2-5; D not resolved. The CDR3 spans 10 residues. Germline CDR1 reads SNHLY; CDR2 reads FYNNEI. V lost 7 bases, J lost 2 bases, and 2 bases lay in between. The CDR3 is CASTQETQYF. The DNA for the CDR3 is TGTGCCAGCACTCAAGAGACCCAGTACTTC.

This clone was seen just once. The sample carries other DNA sequences with the same CDR3. This chain connects TRBV6-6 to TRBJ2-5; 7 nucleotides match TRBD2. V was pared by 2 bases and J by 4 bases, with 4 bases of the junction left unmatched. Germline lookup yields CDR1 MNHNY and CDR2 SVGAGI (reference sequence). CDR3 length: 14 amino acids. The CDR3 DNA follows: TGTGCCAGCAGTTACGGGGGAGGGCCAGAGACCCAGTACTTC. It is translated as CASSYGGGPETQYF.

In this sample, this clone turned up a few times. This rearrangement joins TRBV5-1 to TRBJ2-7, with 11 positions matching TRBD1. The CDR3 consists of 15 residues. The V and J ends lost 0 bases and 7 bases, in that order; junction bases with no gene match: 6. Germline V gives CDR1 SGHRS, CDR2 YFSETQ. DNA of the CDR3: TGCGCCAGCAGCTTGGAAGGACAGGGGGCGCGGGAGCAGTACTTC. Its translation is CASSLEGQGAREQYF.

The count of this clone is one. This chain joins TRBV19 and TRBJ2-7; TRBD2 might be the D (6 bases). V lost 6 bases to trimming and J lost 3 bases, with 15 bases between them. The CDR3 loop spans 14 amino acids. The germline V gene has CDR1 LNHDA and CDR2 SQIVND (reference sequence). CDR3 region: CASSPGTSFYEQYF. The CDR3 DNA reads as TGTGCCAGTAGCCCAGGGACTTCTTTCTACGAGCAGTACTTC.

A few counts support this clone. CDR3 protein: CASSQEDFRDSLAGELFF. CDR3 DNA sequence: TGTGCCAGCAGCCAAGAGGACTTCCGGGACTCATTGGCCGGGGAGCTGTTTTTT. The chain links TRBV4-2 to TRBJ2-2; D may be TRBD2 (6 bases). Germline assignment: CDR1 LGHNA and CDR2 YNFKEQ. V was cut by 0 bases and J by 6 bases, with 20 bases left in between. The CDR3 runs 18 residues.

This clone was found a few times. The rearrangement links TRBV6-5 to TRBJ2-7; D uncertain. The V gene's germline CDR1 is MNHEY and CDR2 SVGAGI. The CDR3 runs to 14 residues. V dropped 6 bases and J dropped 0 bases, with 12 bases sitting between them. CDR3: CASRIGRSSYEQYF. Written as DNA, the CDR3 is TGTGCCAGCAGGATCGGACGGAGCTCCTACGAGCAGTACTTC.

The gene calls are TRBV7-7 and TRBJ2-1; D possibly corresponds to TRBD2 (5 bases). The CDR3 is made up of 13 amino acids. Germline CDR1 reads SSHAT; CDR2 reads FNYEAQ (reference sequence). V lost 0 bases and J 8 bases, leaving 8 bases between the germline ends. CDR3 coding DNA: TGTGCCAGCAGCTTAGCCGAGGGCCATGAGCAGTTCTTC. Protein: CASSLAEGHEQFF.

This chain connects TRBV7-8 to TRBJ1-4; 8 bases map to TRBD1. The ends lost 5 bases at V and 6 bases at J; junction bases unmatched: 14. Germline V CDR1 and CDR2: SGHVS, FQNEAQ. The CDR3 spans 17 residues. The CDR3 DNA reads as TGTGCCAGCAGCCCGACAGGGGCAGGGAAGGGGTATGAAAAACTGTTTTTT. Protein: CASSPTGAGKGYEKLFF.

The gene calls are TRBV5-4 and TRBJ2-7; TRBD1 matches 9 bases. Trimming at V came to 2 bases and at J to 1 base, leaving 4 bases not matched to a gene. The CDR3 sequence is 15 residues long. CDR1 SGHNT and CDR2 YYREEE come from the germline V gene (reference sequence). The DNA of the CDR3 is TGTGCCAGCAGCTTTGACAGGGGGAGATCCTACGAGCAGTACTTC. Amino acids: CASSFDRGRSYEQYF. Full variable domain (remainder filled in from reference TRBV5-4 and TRBJ2-7): ETGVTQSPTHLIKTRGQQVTLRCSSQSGHNTVSWYQQALGQGPQFIFQYYREEENGRGNFPPRFSGLQFPNYSSELNVNALELDDSALYLCASSFDRGRSYEQYFGPGTRLTVT.

This clone was found a few times. This sequence joins TRBV5-1 and TRBJ1-4; D unclear. V dropped 2 bases and J dropped 5 bases, with 4 bases sitting between them. This CDR3 spans 12 amino acids. Germline assignment: CDR1 SGHRS and CDR2 YFSETQ. For the CDR3, the DNA is TGCGCCAGCAGCTTCTCCAATGAAAAACTGTTTTTT. The encoded protein is CASSFSNEKLFF.

The rearrangement uses TRBV10-3 and TRBJ1-1; weak D call: TRBD1 (5 bases). The CDR3 is 14 amino acids. Per the germline V gene, CDR1 is ENHRY and CDR2 is SYGVKD. Trimming left V 6 bases short and J 2 bases short, with 13 bases between. For the CDR3, the DNA is TGTGCCATCAGGAGGGACGGAGCCAACACTGAAGCTTTCTTT. This sequence encodes CAIRRDGANTEAFF.

The chain joins TRBV19 to TRBJ2-5, with D possibly matching TRBD1 (7 bases). V gave up 8 bases and J gave up 4 bases, with 11 bases separating them. The CDR3 spans 12 residues. From germline, CDR1 is LNHDA and CDR2 SQIVND (reference sequence). The CDR3, as DNA: TGTGCCAGTCGACAGGGAGGAGAGACCCAGTACTTC. Its translation is CASRQGGETQYF. Full variable domain (missing parts from reference TRBV19 and TRBJ2-5): DGGITQSPKYLFRKEGQNVTLSCEQNLNHDAMYWYRQDPGQGLRLIYYSQIVNDFQKGDIAEGYSVSREKKESFPLTVTSAQKNPTAFYLCASRQGGETQYFGPGTRLLVL.

This CDR3 is CASSAGTSGGIYEQYF. DNA for the CDR3: TGTGCCAGCAGCGCCGGGACTAGCGGGGGAATATACGAGCAGTACTTC. The V call is TRBV9, the J call TRBJ2-7; 14 bases are a match to TRBD2. The CDR3 consists of 16 residues. V was pared by 3 bases and J by 4 bases, with 6 bases of the junction left unmatched. The V gene's germline CDR1 is SGDLS and CDR2 YYNGEE.

This clone was detected a few times. The chain combines TRBV30 with TRBJ2-1; D gene ambiguous. Between the trimmed V and J ends, which lost 3 bases and 1 base, there was a span of 16 bases. The CDR3 loop spans 16 amino acids. Germline CDR1 is GTSNPN and CDR2 is SVGIG (reference sequence). Here the CDR3 reads CAWSRARVPSYNEQFF. CDR3 in DNA: TGTGCCTGGAGCCGTGCCCGAGTCCCATCCTACAATGAGCAGTTCTTC.

This sequence joins TRBV2 and TRBJ2-2, with D maybe TRBD1 (5 bases). The CDR3 extends over 15 amino acids. V was trimmed by 0 bases and J by 7 bases, leaving 12 bases between them. The germline CDR1 and CDR2 sequences are SNHLY and FYNNEI. The DNA of the CDR3 is TGTGCCAGCAGTGAAGCCCCAGGGCAGGGCGGGGAGCTGTTTTTT. Amino acid sequence: CASSEAPGQGGELFF.

This chain uses TRBV5-4 with TRBJ2-7; D is unresolved. Trimming shortened V by 7 bases and J by 0 bases, and 17 bases separated the two germline ends. This CDR3 contains 15 residues. Germline CDR1 reads SGHNT; CDR2 reads YYREEE (reference sequence). CDR3 in amino acids: CASLSKPEDSYEQYF. The CDR3, as DNA: TGTGCCAGCCTTTCGAAGCCTGAGGACTCCTACGAGCAGTACTTC.

The chain recombines TRBV6-1 with TRBJ1-1, with 8 nucleotides matching TRBD1. Germline V gives CDR1 MNHNS, CDR2 SASEGT. The length of the CDR3 is 14 residues. V dropped 6 bases and J dropped 1; count of bases not matched to a gene: 4. The CDR3, as DNA: TGTGCCAGCAGGGCGGGACAGGCGAACACTGAAGCTTTCTTT. Protein sequence: CASRAGQANTEAFF.

The V call is TRBV5-1, the J call TRBJ2-5, with 7 nucleotides matching TRBD1. The DNA matches TRBJ2-7 better at its end, which makes the J call doubtful. Germline V gene data show CDR1 as SGHRS and CDR2 as YFSETQ. The CDR3 is 14 amino acids. The CDR3 region is CASSLRRDSYEQYF. CDR3 bases: TGCGCCAGCAGCTTACGCCGGGACAGCTACGAGCAGTACTTC.

The chain combines TRBV9 with TRBJ1-2; TRBD1 is a possible D gene (6 bases). The CDR3 totals 12 residues. V was trimmed by 3 bases and J by 8 bases, leaving 11 bases between them. Germline lookup yields CDR1 SGDLS and CDR2 YYNGEE. The CDR3 loop is CASSDRVSGYTF. CDR3 sequence (DNA): TGTGCCAGCAGCGACAGGGTTTCGGGCTACACCTTC.

V usage is TRBV28 and J usage is TRBJ1-2; TRBD1 might be the D (6 bases). The CDR3 has 16 residues. The germline V gene encodes CDR1 MDHEN and CDR2 SYDVKM. V lost 6 bases and J lost 0, with 17 bases in between. The CDR3 DNA reads TGTGCCAGCAGGTATTCGGGGGCAGGAACTAACTATGGCTACACCTTC. Protein sequence: CASRYSGAGTNYGYTF.

The V and J genes are TRBV6-1 and TRBJ1-1; D unresolved. The germline gives CDR1 MNHNS, CDR2 SASEGT. V lost 4 bases, J lost 0 bases, and 6 bases lay in between. The CDR3 loop spans 13 amino acids. The CDR3 bases are TGTGCCAGCAGTGCTACAGTGAACACTGAAGCTTTCTTT. Encoded protein: CASSATVNTEAFF.

This clone has only a few counts. This sequence joins TRBV2 and TRBJ2-2; 8 bases match TRBD1. The CDR3 length is 14 residues. Germline V gene data show CDR1 as SNHLY and CDR2 as FYNNEI. The V and J ends lost 7 bases and 3 bases, in that order; junction bases with no gene match: 4. The CDR3 here is CASTGTGYTGELFF. The CDR3 nucleotides are TGTGCCAGCACCGGGACAGGTTACACCGGGGAGCTGTTTTTT.

The chain couples TRBV10-3 to TRBJ1-6; no clear D gene. The CDR3 is 13 amino acids. Per germline, CDR1 ENHRY and CDR2 SYGVKD. V was trimmed by 1 base and J by 7 bases, leaving 5 bases between them. CDR3 in amino acids: CAISELGNSPLHF. The CDR3 bases are TGTGCCATCAGTGAGTTAGGGAATTCACCCCTCCACTTT.

The CDR3 nucleotides read TGTGCTAGTGGTTCGATACTGGGTGGGTACGAGCAGTACTTC. Protein sequence: CASGSILGGYEQYF. The chain is built from TRBV12-5 and TRBJ2-7; D call uncertain. V was shortened by 4 bases and J by 4 bases, with 14 bases between the two germline ends. The CDR3 contains 14 residues. Looked up from germline, CDR1 is LGHNT and CDR2 is FRNRAP.

The rearrangement uses TRBV10-1 and TRBJ2-7; possible D gene TRBD2, 6 bases. The V end lost 0 bases, the J end lost 7 bases, and 13 bases lay between the germline ends. Germline assignment: CDR1 WNHNN and CDR2 SYGVQD (reference sequence). The CDR3 consists of 14 residues. The CDR3 spells CASSESSTAGEQYF. The CDR3, as DNA: TGCGCCAGCAGTGAGTCTAGCACGGCGGGGGAGCAGTACTTC.

This chain connects TRBV30 to TRBJ1-5; maybe TRBD1 (5 bases). Trimming took 0 bases from V and 7 from J, leaving 13 bases between them. CDR1 is GTSNPN and CDR2 is SVGIG in the germline V gene (reference sequence). There are 14 residues in the CDR3. In DNA, the CDR3 is TGTGCCTGGAGTGTACGGAGGGACGGACAGCCCCAGCATTTT. It is translated as CAWSVRRDGQPQHF.

This clone occurred once. The CDR3 DNA follows: TGTGCCAGCAGTAAAATTTATGAGAACACTGAAGCTTTCTTT. Protein sequence: CASSKIYENTEAFF. The J gene is TRBJ1-1, the V gene TRBV6-5; D is unresolved. This CDR3 comprises 14 residues. The germline CDR1 and CDR2 sequences are MNHEY and SVGAGI. V was cut by 5 bases and J by 1 base, with 11 bases left in between.

V usage is TRBV19 and J usage is TRBJ2-3, with D possibly being TRBD2 (5 bases). CDR1 is LNHDA and CDR2 is SQIVND in the germline V gene (reference sequence). CDR3 length equals 14 residues. Trimming pared 10 bases from V and 0 bases from J, leaving 14 bases between. DNA for the CDR3: TGTGCCACCTCCGACCCGGGGAGCACAGATACGCAGTATTTT. Its protein is CATSDPGSTDTQYF.